The clone carrying this T cell receptor (beta chain) turned up a few times. These data originate in a study of T-cell reconstitution after alpha-beta-depleted transplantation in children. Preparation of the TCRbeta library involved a method that used unique molecular identifiers. TCRdb used MiXCR to reprocess the PCR reads, holding one entry per CDR3 protein. The table lists about 540,000 distinct CDR3 sequences, around 16% of them singletons. J was trimmed by 8 bases and V by 5 bases; bases with no gene match: 12. The CDR3 sequence is 16 residues long. CDR1 SGHVS and CDR2 FQNEAQ come from the germline V gene.

This TCR was recovered from a human donor who donated a stem cell graft to a child with acute lymphoblastic leukemia. The chain has TRBV7-8 and TRBJ2-2; TRBD2 matches at 9 bases. The material sequenced was PBMCs from the stem cell graft donor, taken from the stem cell graft. In DNA, the CDR3 is TGTGCCAGCAGCGTACTTAGCGGGAGTGTCGTGGGGGAGCTGTTTTTT. Protein sequence: CASSVLSGSVVGELFF.